The 6 T cell receptor beta chains reported below all come from one sample, sequenced in a study of regulatory T cells in long-lasting Graves disease. The TCR beta library used iRepertoire HTBI primers with Arm-PCR amplification of CDR3. MiXCR, run by TCRdb on the multiplex PCR reads, gives a single entry per CDR3 protein. The data contain hundreds of thousands of distinct CDR3 sequences, about 32% of them singletons. The sample's time point: persistent/refractory GD, antithyroid drugs over 5 years with positive TRAb. From RNA extracted from PBMCs, the TCR library was made. This specimen was peripheral blood mononuclear cells (PBMCs), taken when the disease was refractory, from a patient treated with antithyroid drugs. The receptors stem from a female donor with Graves disease.

The sample holds a few counts of this clonotype. The rearrangement joins TRBV12-3 or TRBV12-4 to TRBJ1-3, with D hard to call. Trimming took off 2 bases at V and 4 bases at J, with 12 bases between the two ends. CDR3 length: 15 residues. The CDR3 DNA follows: TGTGCCAGCAGTTTATCCGGCGGATTAGGAAACACCATATATTTT. This sequence encodes CASSLSGGLGNTIYF.

The rearrangement links TRBV20-1 to TRBJ1-5, with TRBD1 matching over 7 bases. This CDR3 comprises 15 residues. The junction had 8 bases not matched to a gene; V was cut back by 4 bases and J by 2 bases. Germline CDR1 and CDR2: DFQATT and SNEGSKA (reference sequence). CDR3 in DNA: TGCAGTGCTACAAATCGACAGGGCCGCAATCAGCCCCAGCATTTT. Protein sequence: CSATNRQGRNQPQHF.

The V and J genes are TRBV29-1 and TRBJ1-2; D is perhaps TRBD1 (6 bases). V lost 5 bases and J lost 0, with 16 bases in between. CDR1 SQVTM and CDR2 ANQGSEA come from the germline V gene. This CDR3 is 15 amino acids long. The CDR3 is CSVTGGGISNYGYTF. CDR3 bases: TGCAGCGTTACGGGGGGCGGCATTTCTAACTATGGCTACACCTTC.

The chain employs TRBV29-1 and TRBJ2-3; 7 bases are a match to TRBD1. This CDR3 comprises 15 residues. Germline V gene sequence: CDR1 SQVTM, CDR2 ANQGSEA. J was trimmed by 2 bases and V by 1 base; bases with no gene match: 6. CDR3 loop: CSVEGVGTATDTQYF. The CDR3 nucleotides are TGCAGCGTTGAAGGAGTTGGGACAGCCACAGATACGCAGTATTTT.

This clonotype appeared a few times. This chain uses TRBV10-3 with TRBJ2-7, with 12 bases matching TRBD1. CDR1 and CDR2 (germline): ENHRY, SYGVKD. The CDR3 sequence is 16 residues long. V was clipped by 5 bases and J by 6 bases; unmatched bases: 11. CDR3 coding DNA: TGTGCCATCAGTCCGGGACAGGGGGCGGGTGACTCCGAGCAGTACTTC. Amino acids: CAISPGQGAGDSEQYF.

The chain is built from TRBV7-2 and TRBJ2-7, with a weak D call TRBD1 (5 bases). Germline V gives CDR1 SGHTA, CDR2 FQGNSA. The V gene lost 5 bases and the J gene lost 3 bases, with 11 bases spanning the gap. The CDR3 is made up of 13 amino acids. CDR3 amino acids: CASSAIDSYEQYF. The CDR3 nucleotides are TGTGCCAGCAGCGCTATTGACAGCTACGAGCAGTACTTC. Full variable domain (outside the CDR3, taken from reference TRBV7-2 and TRBJ2-7): GAGVSQSPSNKVTEKGKDVELRCDPISGHTALYWYRQSLGQGLEFLIYFQGNSAPDKSGLPSDRFSAERTGGSVSTLTIQRTQQEDSAVYLCASSAIDSYEQYFGPGTRLTVT.